This passage covers 5 T cell receptor beta chains from one sample sequenced in a study of cytotoxic CD8 clonotypes in ibrutinib-treated CLL. Libraries were prepared by immunoSEQ multiplex PCR; TCRdb keeps only in-frame clonotypes and omits some of them. Among approximately 340,000 clones listed, approximately 67% were seen once. Sample: PBMCs, taken after 36 months of ibrutinib treatment. The receptors were sampled from a human donor with chronic lymphocytic leukemia.

The genes are TRBV6-5 and TRBJ2-7; D gene uncertain. V lost 6 bases and J 4 bases, leaving 13 bases between the germline ends. Germline-derived CDR1 and CDR2 are MNHEY and SVGAGI. CDR3 size: 13 residues. The CDR3 loop is CASSAFRWYEQYF. The CDR3, as DNA: TGTGCCAGCAGCGCTTTCCGGTGGTACGAGCAGTACTTC.

This clone was seen only once. This chain uses TRBV4-3 with TRBJ1-2; D unclear. Germline assignment: CDR1 LGHNA and CDR2 YSLEER. V was trimmed by 3 bases and J by 5 bases, leaving 22 bases between them. This CDR3 has 17 residues. The chain's CDR3 is CASSQAVGERDGYGYTF. CDR3 coding DNA: TGCGCCAGCAGCCAGGCGGTTGGGGAGCGCGATGGGTATGGCTACACCTTC.

The CDR3 DNA is TGTGCCAGCAGTTTATTGGGCCCGGGTCGGGGACTAGCGGGACCGGAGCAGTTCTTC. It codes for CASSLLGPGRGLAGPEQFF. The V call is TRBV27, the J call TRBJ2-1, with 13 nucleotides matching TRBD2. The CDR3 runs to 19 residues. After removal of 1 base from V and 10 bases from J, the junction contained 16 bases not matched to a gene. Germline assignment: CDR1 MNHEY and CDR2 SMNVEV (reference sequence).

The chain joins TRBV18 to TRBJ1-2; D might be TRBD1 (6 bases). The CDR3 totals 15 residues. Germline V CDR1 and CDR2: KGHSH, LQKENI. V was pared by 6 bases and J by 1 base, with 15 bases between. CDR3 residues: CASSPRGALNYGYTF. DNA of the CDR3: TGTGCCAGCTCTCCGCGGGGGGCTCTTAACTATGGCTACACCTTC.

This clone is a singleton in its sample. V and J are TRBV10-2 and TRBJ2-7; D possibly corresponds to TRBD1 (5 bases). Germline V gives CDR1 WSHSY, CDR2 SAAADI. V lost 2 bases, J lost 6 bases, and 17 bases lay in between. The CDR3 totals 15 residues. This chain's CDR3 is CASSEPVDNIIEQYF. For the CDR3, the DNA is TGCGCCAGCAGTGAGCCAGTGGACAATATCATCGAGCAGTACTTC.